A single sample gave rise to the 10 T cell receptor beta chains below, sequenced in a study of T cell responses to AZD1222 COVID-19 vaccine. Method: immunoSEQ multiplex PCR; TCRdb's copy keeps in-frame clones and lacks some. The table has around 74,000 clones, 92% seen once; the top ten hold 6% to 8.5%. The source was peripheral blood, collected on day 0 of MenACWY control vaccination. The source is an adult in good health.

The V gene is TRBV5-1, the J gene TRBJ2-2; no clear D gene. The CDR3 totals 14 residues. The V gene lost 3 bases and the J gene lost 1 base, with 7 bases spanning the gap. Looked up from germline, CDR1 is SGHRS and CDR2 is YFSETQ. The CDR3 reads CASSSPGNTGELFF. The CDR3 DNA reads TGCGCCAGCAGCTCACCAGGGAACACCGGGGAGCTGTTTTTT.

The chain links TRBV5-1 to TRBJ1-1; a possible D gene is TRBD1 (6 bases). CDR1 SGHRS and CDR2 YFSETQ come from the germline V gene. V lost 3 bases, J lost 5 bases, and 17 bases lay in between. This CDR3 region has 15 residues. The DNA for the CDR3 is TGCGCCAGCAGCTCCCGCGCGGGACAAAGGACTGAAGCTTTCTTT. It yields the protein CASSSRAGQRTEAFF.

V is TRBV5-1 and J is TRBJ2-4; D is possibly TRBD2 (6 bases). CDR1 is SGHRS and CDR2 is YFSETQ in the germline V gene. Trimming removed 7 bases at V and 5 bases at J, with 10 bases between. This CDR3 is built from 12 residues. This CDR3 reads CASWGEENIQYF. CDR3 nucleotide sequence: TGCGCCAGCTGGGGGGAGGAAAACATTCAGTACTTC.

This clone is deemed medium-sized. The V and J genes are TRBV7-9 and TRBJ2-4; a weak D match, TRBD1 (6 bases). Trimming shortened V by 4 bases and J by 6 bases, and 13 bases separated the two germline ends. Germline values: CDR1 SEHNR, CDR2 FQNEAQ (reference sequence). This CDR3 has 14 amino acids. The CDR3, as DNA: TGTGCCAGCAGCTCCGACAGGCAAAGAAACATTCAGTACTTC. This translates into CASSSDRQRNIQYF.

The rearrangement links TRBV28 to TRBJ1-3; no definite D call. Germline V gene lookup returns CDR1 MDHEN and CDR2 SYDVKM. V was trimmed by 3 bases and J by 4 bases, leaving 10 bases between them. The CDR3 has 14 residues. This CDR3 is CASSFPSSGNTIYF. The CDR3 DNA is TGTGCCAGCAGTTTCCCGTCTTCGGGAAACACCATATATTTT.

The CDR3 protein is CASSLARGDSPLHF. CDR3 DNA: TGTGCCAGCAGCTTAGCGCGGGGAGACTCACCCCTCCACTTT. This chain joins TRBV7-2 and TRBJ1-6; D gene ambiguous. The germline V gene has CDR1 SGHTA and CDR2 FQGNSA. The CDR3 contains 14 residues. V was clipped by 0 bases and J by 10 bases, with 10 bases between them.

The rearrangement links TRBV7-8 to TRBJ2-1, with unresolved D. CDR3 length: 16 residues. The germline V and J ends were trimmed by 1 base and 2 bases, with 12 bases remaining between them. Germline assignment: CDR1 SGHVS and CDR2 FQNEAQ. CDR3 coding DNA: TGTGCCAGCAGCTTAGGCGTCCTCAGCACCTACAATGAGCAGTTCTTC. Translation gives CASSLGVLSTYNEQFF.

This CDR3 reads CASGSPGTSVYNEQFF. As DNA, the CDR3 is TGTGCCAGCGGCTCTCCCGGGACTAGCGTTTACAATGAGCAGTTCTTC. The rearrangement joins TRBV28 to TRBJ2-1; TRBD2 matches at 10 bases. Germline V gene data show CDR1 as MDHEN and CDR2 as SYDVKM. The CDR3 has 16 residues. V shed 8 bases and J 4 bases; nucleotides not matched to a gene: 11. Variable domain in full (rest from reference TRBV28 and TRBJ2-1): DVKVTQSSRYLVKRTGEKVFLECVQDMDHENMFWYRQDPGLGLRLIYFSYDVKMKEKGDIPEGYSVSREKKERFSLILESASTNQTSMYLCASGSPGTSVYNEQFFGPGTRLTVL.

This rearrangement joins TRBV12-5 to TRBJ1-3, with 7 nucleotides matching TRBD1. CDR1 and CDR2 (germline): LGHNT, FRNRAP. J lost 4 bases, V lost 1 base, and 10 bases had no gene match. There are 17 residues in the CDR3. The CDR3 region is CASGLASIEGAGNTIYF. CDR3 nucleotide sequence: TGTGCTAGTGGTTTGGCATCTATAGAGGGGGCAGGAAACACCATATATTTT.

This rearrangement joins TRBV9 to TRBJ1-6; 8 positions match TRBD1. Per the germline V gene, CDR1 is SGDLS and CDR2 is YYNGEE. The CDR3 is made up of 15 amino acids. The V gene end was trimmed by 0 bases and the J gene end by 7 bases; junction bases not matched to a gene: 3. CDR3 nucleotide sequence: TGTGCCAGCAGCGTAGGATCAGGGGGCAATTCACCCCTCCACTTT. Protein sequence: CASSVGSGGNSPLHF.